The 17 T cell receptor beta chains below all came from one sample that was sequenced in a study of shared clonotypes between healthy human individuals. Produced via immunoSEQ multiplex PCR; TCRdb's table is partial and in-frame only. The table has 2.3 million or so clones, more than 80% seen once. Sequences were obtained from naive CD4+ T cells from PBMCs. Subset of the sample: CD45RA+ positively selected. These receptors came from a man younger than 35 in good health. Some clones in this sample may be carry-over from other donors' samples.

The CDR3 DNA reads TGTGCCAGCAGCATCTGGGCAGGCCAGGAAACCTACGAGCAGTACTTC. Residues: CASSIWAGQETYEQYF. This chain links TRBV21-1 with TRBJ2-7; the table's D call TRBD1 went unverified against the DNA. TRBV21-1 is described as a pseudogene. There are 16 residues in the CDR3.

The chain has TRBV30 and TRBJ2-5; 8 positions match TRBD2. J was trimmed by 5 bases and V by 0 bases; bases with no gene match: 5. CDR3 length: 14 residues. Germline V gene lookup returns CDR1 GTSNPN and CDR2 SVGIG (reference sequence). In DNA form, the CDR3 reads TGTGCCTGGAGTGTCCGGACTAGCCGGGAGACCCAGTACTTC. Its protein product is CAWSVRTSRETQYF.

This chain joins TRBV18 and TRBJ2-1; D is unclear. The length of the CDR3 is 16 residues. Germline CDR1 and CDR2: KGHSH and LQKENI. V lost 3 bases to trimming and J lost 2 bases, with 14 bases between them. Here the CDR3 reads CASSPNRQATYNEQFF. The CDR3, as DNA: TGTGCCAGCTCACCCAACCGCCAGGCCACCTACAATGAGCAGTTCTTC. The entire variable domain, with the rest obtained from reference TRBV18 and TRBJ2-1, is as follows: NAGVMQNPRHLVRRRGQEARLRCSPMKGHSHVYWYRQLPEEGLKFMVYLQKENIIDESGMPKERFSAEFPKEGPSILRIQQVVRGDSAAYFCASSPNRQATYNEQFFGPGTRLTVL.

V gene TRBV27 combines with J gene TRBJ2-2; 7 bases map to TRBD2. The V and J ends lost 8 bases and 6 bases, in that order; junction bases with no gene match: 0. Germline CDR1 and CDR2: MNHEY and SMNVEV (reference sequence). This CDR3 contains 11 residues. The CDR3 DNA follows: TGTGCCAGCGCGGGGGCCGGGGAGCTGTTTTTT. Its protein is CASAGAGELFF.

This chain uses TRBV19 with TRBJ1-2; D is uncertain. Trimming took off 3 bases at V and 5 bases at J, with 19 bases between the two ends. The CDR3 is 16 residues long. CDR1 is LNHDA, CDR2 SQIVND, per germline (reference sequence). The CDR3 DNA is TGTGCCAGTAGTATCCCCCTGGGATCTACGGGGTATGGCTACACCTTC. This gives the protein CASSIPLGSTGYGYTF.

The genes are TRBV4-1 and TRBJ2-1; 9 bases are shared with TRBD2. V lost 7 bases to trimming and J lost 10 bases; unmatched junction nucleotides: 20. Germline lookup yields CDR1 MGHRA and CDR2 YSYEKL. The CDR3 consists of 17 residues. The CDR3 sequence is CASTPIWGAGGMGEQFF. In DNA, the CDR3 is TGCGCCAGCACACCAATCTGGGGAGCGGGAGGCATGGGGGAGCAGTTCTTC.

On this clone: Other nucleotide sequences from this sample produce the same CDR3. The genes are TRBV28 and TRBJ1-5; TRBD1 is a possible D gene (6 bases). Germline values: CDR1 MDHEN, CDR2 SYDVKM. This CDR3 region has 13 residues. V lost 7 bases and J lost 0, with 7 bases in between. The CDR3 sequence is CASNRDSNQPQHF. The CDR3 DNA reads TGTGCCAGCAACAGGGATAGCAATCAGCCCCAGCATTTT.

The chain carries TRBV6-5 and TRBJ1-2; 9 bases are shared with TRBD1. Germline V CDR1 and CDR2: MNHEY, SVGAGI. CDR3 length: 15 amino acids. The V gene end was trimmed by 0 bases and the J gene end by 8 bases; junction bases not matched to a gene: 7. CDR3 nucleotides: TGTGCCAGCAGTTACTCTGGGACAGGGAGAAACGGCTACACCTTC. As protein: CASSYSGTGRNGYTF.

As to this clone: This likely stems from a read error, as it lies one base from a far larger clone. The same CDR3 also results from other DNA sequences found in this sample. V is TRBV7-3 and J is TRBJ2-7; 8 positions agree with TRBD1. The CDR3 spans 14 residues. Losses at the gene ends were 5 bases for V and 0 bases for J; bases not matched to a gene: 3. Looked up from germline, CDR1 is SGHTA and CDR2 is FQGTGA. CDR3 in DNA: TGTGCCAGCAGCCGGACAGGGAGCTCCTACGAGCAGTACTTC. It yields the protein CASSRTGSSYEQYF.

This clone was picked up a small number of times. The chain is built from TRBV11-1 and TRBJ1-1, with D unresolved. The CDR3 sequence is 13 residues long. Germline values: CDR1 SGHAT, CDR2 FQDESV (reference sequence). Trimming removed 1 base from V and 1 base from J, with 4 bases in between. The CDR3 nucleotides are TGTGCCAGCAGCTTAGAAGAGAACACTGAAGCTTTCTTT. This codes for CASSLEENTEAFF.

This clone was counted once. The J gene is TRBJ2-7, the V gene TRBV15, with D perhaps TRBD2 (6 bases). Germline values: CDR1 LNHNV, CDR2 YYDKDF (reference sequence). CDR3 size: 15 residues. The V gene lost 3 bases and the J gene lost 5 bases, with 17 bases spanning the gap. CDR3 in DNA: TGTGCCACCAGCAGCGGAGGGACCAGGCGGCACGAGCAGTACTTC. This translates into CATSSGGTRRHEQYF.

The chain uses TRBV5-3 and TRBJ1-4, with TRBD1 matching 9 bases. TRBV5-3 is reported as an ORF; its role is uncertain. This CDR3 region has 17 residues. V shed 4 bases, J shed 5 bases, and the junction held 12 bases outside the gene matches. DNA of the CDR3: TGTGCCAGAAGCCTCCGGGACAGGGACCGAAAGAATGAAAAACTGTTTTTT. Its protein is CARSLRDRDRKNEKLFF.

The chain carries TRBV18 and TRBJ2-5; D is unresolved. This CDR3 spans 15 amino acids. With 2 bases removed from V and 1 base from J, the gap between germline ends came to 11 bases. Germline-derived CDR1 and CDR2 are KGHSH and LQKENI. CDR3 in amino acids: CASSPDGYAQETQYF. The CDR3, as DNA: TGTGCCAGCTCACCAGATGGCTATGCCCAAGAGACCCAGTACTTC.

The CDR3 nucleotides are TGTGCCAGCAGTTTGGGACAGGGCAGGAGAGGGCAGTACTTC. Amino acids: CASSLGQGRRGQYF. This sequence joins TRBV28 and TRBJ2-7, with 9 bases lining up with TRBD1. The V gene end was trimmed by 3 bases and the J gene end by 9 bases; junction bases not matched to a gene: 9. Germline CDR1 is MDHEN and CDR2 is SYDVKM. This CDR3 is built from 14 residues.

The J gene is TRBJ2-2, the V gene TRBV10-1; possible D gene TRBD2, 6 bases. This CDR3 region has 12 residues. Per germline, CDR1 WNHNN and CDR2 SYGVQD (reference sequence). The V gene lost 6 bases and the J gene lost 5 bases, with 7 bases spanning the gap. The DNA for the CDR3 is TGCGCCAGCAGCCGGGGGACCGGGGAGCTGTTTTTT. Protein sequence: CASSRGTGELFF.

The CDR3 reads CASSQTGIPGETQYF. For the CDR3, the DNA is TGCGCCAGCAGCCAAACAGGGATCCCGGGGGAGACCCAGTACTTC. V and J are TRBV5-1 and TRBJ2-5; D might be TRBD1 (6 bases). The V end was cut by 4 bases, the J end by 5 bases, with 18 bases between. From germline, CDR1 is SGHRS and CDR2 YFSETQ. The CDR3 loop spans 15 amino acids.

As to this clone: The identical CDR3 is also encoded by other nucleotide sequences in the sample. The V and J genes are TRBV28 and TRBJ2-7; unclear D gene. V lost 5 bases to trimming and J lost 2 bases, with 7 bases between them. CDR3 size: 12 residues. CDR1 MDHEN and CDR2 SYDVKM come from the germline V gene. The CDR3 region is CASSLKPYEQYF. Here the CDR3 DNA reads TGTGCCAGCAGTCTTAAACCCTACGAGCAGTACTTC.